This T cell receptor beta chain was sequenced during a study of a mutant IDH1 vaccine in newly diagnosed glioma. Time point indicated: week 23, last vaccination. A 20-mer mutant IDH1 peptide at 300 ug was injected subcutaneously with topical imiquimod. Clones were sequenced by immunoSEQ multiplex PCR, and TCRdb holds only the in-frame ones, with some missing. The sample lists tens of thousands of clones; around 87% were seen once. The V gene end was trimmed by 2 bases and the J gene end by 7 bases; junction bases not matched to a gene: 13. Germline V gene sequence: CDR1 SGHTA, CDR2 FQGTGA. The CDR3 is 17 residues long. This clone showed up just once. As yet, its antigen is unknown.

This receptor was taken from a man aged 35-49 years with glioma. Here the sequenced sample was PBMCs, taken from a glioma patient whose treatment included an IDH1 peptide vaccine. This chain joins TRBV7-3 and TRBJ2-1, with TRBD2 matching over 8 bases. CDR3: CASSLSGRAQSLNEQFF. CDR3 nucleotides: TGTGCCAGCAGCTTATCCGGGAGGGCCCAATCATTGAATGAGCAGTTCTTC.